The 18 T cell receptor beta chains below all came from one sample that was sequenced in a study of technical replicates of blood from a handful of donors. Sequenced by immunoSEQ multiplex PCR; TCRdb stores in-frame clones only, minus some. The sample consists of 80,000 to 95,000 clones, 90% to 98% of them appearing once. The sequencing sample was made of T cells isolated from PBMCs. These receptors were obtained from a human donor in good health.

The gene calls are TRBV28 and TRBJ2-7; 7 bases are shared with TRBD1. Germline CDR1 is MDHEN and CDR2 is SYDVKM. This CDR3 is 16 amino acids long. J lost 4 bases, V lost 1 base, and 10 bases had no gene match. CDR3 residues: CASSLFLTGTAYEQYF. The CDR3 nucleotides read TGTGCCAGCAGTTTATTCCTTACCGGGACAGCATACGAGCAGTACTTC.

The chain has TRBV7-2 and TRBJ2-7; TRBD1 agrees at 10 bases. Germline CDR1 is SGHTA and CDR2 is FQGNSA. The CDR3 is made up of 15 amino acids. With 1 base clipped from V and 5 bases from J, the junction kept 5 bases outside the gene matches. CDR3 in amino acids: CASSLEGQGFHEQYF. CDR3 coding DNA: TGTGCCAGCAGCTTAGAGGGACAGGGGTTCCACGAGCAGTACTTC.

This CDR3 reads CASSEYGSAREVQDTQYF. The CDR3 bases are TGTGCCAGCAGTGAATACGGGTCGGCGCGGGAGGTCCAAGATACGCAGTATTTT. The genes are TRBV6-1 and TRBJ2-3; 8 bases line up with TRBD2. This CDR3 is built from 18 residues. The germline V gene has CDR1 MNHNS and CDR2 SASEGT. The V and J ends lost 2 bases and 5 bases, in that order; junction bases with no gene match: 15.

The J gene is TRBJ2-1, the V gene TRBV18; 7 bases map to TRBD1. Unmatched junction bases numbered 5, after V lost 1 base and J lost 8 bases. The CDR3 is 14 residues long. The germline gives CDR1 KGHSH, CDR2 LQKENI. The DNA for the CDR3 is TGTGCCAGCTCACCACTGAGACAGGGAGATGAGCAGTTCTTC. Protein: CASSPLRQGDEQFF.

The V call is TRBV29-1, the J call TRBJ2-1, with D tentatively TRBD2 (6 bases). Trimming removed 8 bases from V and 7 bases from J, with 36 bases in between. Germline V gene data show CDR1 as SQVTM and CDR2 as ANQGSEA. This CDR3 is 19 amino acids long. CDR3 sequence reads: CSLTQVPAALRLGGNEQFF. The CDR3 bases are TGCAGCTTAACTCAGGTCCCAGCGGCCTTACGCCTGGGGGGAAATGAGCAGTTCTTC.

This chain connects TRBV9 to TRBJ2-1; 7 bases are a match to TRBD2. With 5 bases clipped from V and 4 bases from J, the junction kept 9 bases outside the gene matches. CDR3 length equals 15 residues. The germline V gene has CDR1 SGDLS and CDR2 YYNGEE. Here the CDR3 DNA reads TGTGCCAGCAGTGAAAGCGGGACGGAATACAATGAGCAGTTCTTC. It codes for CASSESGTEYNEQFF.

The rearrangement links TRBV11-2 to TRBJ1-5, with 7 bases identical to TRBD1. The CDR3 contains 14 residues. The ends lost 4 bases at V and 9 bases at J; junction bases unmatched: 9. Germline CDR1 is SGHAT and CDR2 is FQNNGV. The CDR3 region has the DNA TGTGCCAGCAGCTCCGGACAGGCTGAGGGGCCCCAGCATTTT. It encodes CASSSGQAEGPQHF.

This clone has a single count. The genes are TRBV9 and TRBJ2-3, with 9 bases lining up with TRBD1. The V gene end was trimmed by 3 bases and the J gene end by 2 bases; junction bases not matched to a gene: 4. The germline V gene has CDR1 SGDLS and CDR2 YYNGEE. The CDR3 is 15 amino acids. In nucleotides, the CDR3 is TGTGCCAGCAGCGGGGGACAGGGCATCACAGATACGCAGTATTTT. Its protein is CASSGGQGITDTQYF.

This clone was seen just once. The chain couples TRBV19 to TRBJ2-7; TRBD2 might be the D (6 bases). Germline CDR1 and CDR2: LNHDA and SQIVND (reference sequence). With 4 bases removed from V and 3 bases from J, the gap between germline ends came to 13 bases. There are 14 residues in the CDR3. As DNA, the CDR3 is TGTGCCAGTAGTACAGAGATCGGGGGCTACGAGCAGTACTTC. This sequence encodes CASSTEIGGYEQYF.

The chain carries TRBV19 and TRBJ1-1, with 10 bases aligning to TRBD1. After removal of 7 bases from V and 3 bases from J, the junction contained 5 bases not matched to a gene. CDR1 is LNHDA, CDR2 SQIVND, per germline (reference sequence). This CDR3 contains 14 residues. CDR3 residues: CASKGTGVHTEAFF. For the CDR3, the DNA is TGTGCCAGTAAGGGGACAGGGGTTCACACTGAAGCTTTCTTT.

V usage is TRBV5-5 and J usage is TRBJ2-1; D not resolved. The CDR3 runs to 14 residues. Trimming stripped 3 bases from V and 0 bases from J, with 7 bases between. Germline V gives CDR1 SGHKS, CDR2 YYEKEE (reference sequence). The CDR3 here is CASSSYSSYNEQFF. The CDR3 nucleotides read TGTGCCAGCAGCTCCTATAGCTCCTACAATGAGCAGTTCTTC.

The rearrangement links TRBV6-4 to TRBJ2-1; 10 bases are shared with TRBD2. The CDR3 length is 15 residues. Germline-derived CDR1 and CDR2 are MRHNA and SNTAGT. Trimming took 0 bases from V and 4 from J; bases not matched to a gene: 0. The CDR3 protein is CASSDSAGGYNEQFF. CDR3 nucleotide sequence: TGTGCCAGCAGTGACTCAGCGGGAGGGTACAATGAGCAGTTCTTC.

The rearrangement links TRBV21-1 to TRBJ1-5. TRBV21-1 is termed a pseudogene. This CDR3 comprises 13 residues. The CDR3 DNA reads TGTGCCAGCAGCCGGAGGGAGCGGCATTCCCAGCATTTT. Amino acids: CASSRRERHSQHF.

V and J are TRBV5-1 and TRBJ2-1; no reliable D call. Trimming left V 0 bases short and J 3 bases short, with 4 bases between. The germline gives CDR1 SGHRS, CDR2 YFSETQ. This CDR3 region has 13 residues. CDR3 in DNA: TGCGCCAGCAGCTTGGCCCTCTACAATGAGCAGTTCTTC. Protein sequence: CASSLALYNEQFF.

The V gene is TRBV7-8, the J gene TRBJ2-1; possible D gene TRBD2, 5 bases. Trimming took 5 bases from V and 5 from J, leaving 10 bases between them. This CDR3 is built from 13 residues. Germline lookup yields CDR1 SGHVS and CDR2 FQNEAQ. CDR3 nucleotide sequence: TGTGCCAGCAGCCAAACGGGAAACAATGAGCAGTTCTTC. It translates to CASSQTGNNEQFF. The full variable domain, completed using reference TRBV7-8 and TRBJ2-1, is GAGVSQSPRYKVAKRGQDVALRCDPISGHVSLFWYQQALGQGPEFLTYFQNEAQLDKSGLPSDRFFAERPEGSVSTLKIQRTQQEDSAVYLCASSQTGNNEQFFGPGTRLTVL.

The chain uses TRBV11-2 and TRBJ2-7; TRBD1 might be the D (6 bases). Deletions cut 3 bases from V and 7 bases from J, with 16 bases between. The CDR3 totals 14 residues. Per germline, CDR1 SGHAT and CDR2 FQNNGV. The CDR3 DNA reads as TGTGCCAGCAGCTTCCAGGGGACGACGGGGGAGCAGTACTTC. This gives the protein CASSFQGTTGEQYF.

The V gene is TRBV29-1, the J gene TRBJ2-2; D uncertain. The germline V gene has CDR1 SQVTM and CDR2 ANQGSEA. Trimming cost V 3 bases and J 1 base, with 3 bases left between them. The length of the CDR3 is 12 residues. CDR3 in amino acids: CSVDGNTGELFF. DNA of the CDR3: TGCAGCGTTGACGGGAACACCGGGGAGCTGTTTTTT.

V and J are TRBV28 and TRBJ1-2; TRBD1 is a possible D gene (6 bases). Germline CDR1 and CDR2: MDHEN and SYDVKM. This CDR3 contains 12 residues. V dropped 7 bases and J dropped 4 bases, with 10 bases sitting between them. DNA for the CDR3: TGTGCCAGCACGGCAGGGGCCTATGGCTACACCTTC. Protein sequence: CASTAGAYGYTF.